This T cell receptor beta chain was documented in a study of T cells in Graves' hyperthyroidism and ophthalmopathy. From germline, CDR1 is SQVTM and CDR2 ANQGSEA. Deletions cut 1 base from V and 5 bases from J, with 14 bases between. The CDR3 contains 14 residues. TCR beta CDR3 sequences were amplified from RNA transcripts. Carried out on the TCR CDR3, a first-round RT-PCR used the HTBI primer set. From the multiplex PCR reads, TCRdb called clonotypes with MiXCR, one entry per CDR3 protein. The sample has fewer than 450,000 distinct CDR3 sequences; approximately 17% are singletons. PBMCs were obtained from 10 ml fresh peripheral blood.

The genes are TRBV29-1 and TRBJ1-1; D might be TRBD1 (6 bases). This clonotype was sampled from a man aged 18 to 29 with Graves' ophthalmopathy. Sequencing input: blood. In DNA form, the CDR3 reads TGCAGCGTTGAAGGCCTTTCAGGGGAAACTGAAGCTTTCTTT. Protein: CSVEGLSGETEAFF.